Described below is a single TCR beta chain sequence and its context. This entry is derived from a study of blood T cell repertoires in COVID-19. Turning to the study itself: Acute-phase and convalescent COVID-19 samples originated in the United States, Italy and Spain. The cDNA or gDNA used as material had been derived from T cells, B-cell-depleted T cells, or PBMCs.

As handled by the study authors: It was from reference gene primer amplification that nucleated cell counts were estimated. The protocol was immunoSEQ multiplex PCR, while the TCRdb copy is restricted to in-frame clones and leaves out a portion. For V, J and clone size, that table is used; D and trimming come from the DNA. The table lists roughly 230,000 clones, approximately 83% of them singletons. Looked up from germline, CDR1 is MGHRA and CDR2 is YSYEKL. There are 17 residues in the CDR3. Trimming at V came to 4 bases and at J to 4 bases, leaving 14 bases not matched to a gene. Study members were between about 18 and 100 years old and lived in 24 US regions.

The source is a man aged 50 to 59 who had recovered from COVID-19. The V gene is TRBV4-1, the J gene TRBJ2-7, with 9 bases matching TRBD1. Sequences were obtained from PBMCs or T cells enriched from blood (not recorded which). CDR3 sequence: CASSRTPQTGGGYEQYF. The CDR3 DNA sequence: TGCGCCAGCAGCCGGACCCCCCAGACAGGGGGAGGATACGAGCAGTACTTC.